Each of the 5 T cell receptor beta chains below was sequenced from the same sample in a study of T cell responses to AZD1222 COVID-19 vaccine (dated by TCRdb to about 2021). Libraries were built with the immunoSEQ multiplex PCR assay. The immuneACCESS repertoire file appears here via TCRdb, limited to in-frame rearrangements. These files lack a portion of the clones; in checked studies, under half of the deficit traces to unresolved V genes, and the cause of the others is not known. The sample data list 130,000 to 150,000 clones, and 82% of these were observed just once. About 4% of the sample is taken by the ten largest. Taken with the paper, the label for time point translates to: baseline before first vaccination. This specimen's treatment or condition label, per the study, means: meningococcal conjugate vaccine given as trial control. This specimen was peripheral blood, taken on day 0 of MenACWY control vaccination. The receptors were sampled from an adult in good health.

The V gene is TRBV13, the J gene TRBJ1-1, with 8 bases fitting TRBD1. The germline gives CDR1 PRHDT, CDR2 FYEKMQ (reference sequence). The J segment lost 1 base and the V segment lost 5 bases, leaving 6 bases of the junction unmatched. The CDR3 is made up of 15 amino acids. The CDR3 bases are TGTGCCAGCAGCCCAGACAGGGGACCGAACACTGAAGCTTTCTTT. Translated, it gives CASSPDRGPNTEAFF. Filled out from reference TRBV13 and TRBJ1-1, the complete variable domain reads AAGVIQSPRHLIKEKRETATLKCYPIPRHDTVYWYQQGPGQDPQFLISFYEKMQSDKGSIPDRFSAQQFSDYHSELNMSSLELGDSALYFCASSPDRGPNTEAFFGQGTRLTVV.

The gene calls are TRBV7-2 and TRBJ1-5; D unclear. CDR1 and CDR2 (germline): SGHTA, FQGNSA. V lost 5 bases and J lost 3, with 5 bases in between. The CDR3 spans 12 residues. In nucleotides, the CDR3 is TGTGCCAGCAGCCCGTACAATCAGCCCCAGCATTTT. It specifies CASSPYNQPQHF.

The chain recombines TRBV19 with TRBJ2-1; D is undetermined. V lost 4 bases and J 5 bases, leaving 6 bases between the germline ends. The CDR3 length is 12 residues. Germline values: CDR1 LNHDA, CDR2 SQIVND (reference sequence). The CDR3 DNA sequence: TGTGCCAGTAGTAACTGGAACAATGAGCAGTTCTTC. Protein: CASSNWNNEQFF.

This rearrangement joins TRBV24-1 to TRBJ2-3; D gene ambiguous. The CDR3 has 13 amino acids. Germline values: CDR1 KGHDR, CDR2 SFDVKD. The V end was cut by 1 base, the J end by 5 bases, with 6 bases between. CDR3 loop: CATSDFFGDTQYF. CDR3 DNA: TGTGCCACCAGTGATTTCTTTGGAGATACGCAGTATTTT.

The chain is built from TRBV12-3 or TRBV12-4 and TRBJ1-2; D is possibly TRBD1 (5 bases). V was cut by 4 bases and J by 4 bases, with 10 bases left in between. The CDR3 has 13 amino acids. The CDR3 DNA reads TGTGCCAGCAGTTCCAGGGAAGCCTATGGCTACACCTTC. The encoded protein is CASSSREAYGYTF.